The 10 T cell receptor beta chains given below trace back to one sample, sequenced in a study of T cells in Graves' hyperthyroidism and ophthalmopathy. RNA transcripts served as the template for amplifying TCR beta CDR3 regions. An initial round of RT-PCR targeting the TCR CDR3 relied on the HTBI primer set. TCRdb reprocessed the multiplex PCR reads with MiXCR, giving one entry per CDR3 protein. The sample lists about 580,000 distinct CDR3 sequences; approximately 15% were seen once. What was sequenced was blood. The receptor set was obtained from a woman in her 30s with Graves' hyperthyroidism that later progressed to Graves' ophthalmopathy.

CDR3: CANSLGAFLAFF. The CDR3 coding sequence is TGTGCCAACAGCTTAGGGGCCTTTCTCGCTTTCTTT. The chain employs TRBV28 and TRBJ1-1; D may be TRBD1 (5 bases). Germline V CDR1 and CDR2: MDHEN, SYDVKM. The CDR3 has 12 amino acids. The germline V and J ends were trimmed by 10 bases and 11 bases, with 20 bases remaining between them. Combining the CDR3 with reference TRBV28 and TRBJ1-1 gives the whole variable domain DVKVTQSSRYLVKRTGEKVFLECVQDMDHENMFWYRQDPGLGLRLIYFSYDVKMKEKGDIPEGYSVSREKKERFSLILESASTNQTSMYLCANSLGAFLAFFGQGTRLTVV.

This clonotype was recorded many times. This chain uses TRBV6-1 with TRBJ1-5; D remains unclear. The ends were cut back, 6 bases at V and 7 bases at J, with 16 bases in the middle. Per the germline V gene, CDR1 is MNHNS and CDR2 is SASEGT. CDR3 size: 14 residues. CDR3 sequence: CASRPGEEGQPQHF. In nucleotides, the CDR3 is TGTGCCAGCAGGCCCGGGGAGGAAGGACAGCCCCAGCATTTT.

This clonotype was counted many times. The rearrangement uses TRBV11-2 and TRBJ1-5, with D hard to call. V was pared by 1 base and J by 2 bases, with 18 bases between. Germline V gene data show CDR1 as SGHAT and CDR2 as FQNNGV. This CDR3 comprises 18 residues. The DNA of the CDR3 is TGTGCCAGCAGCTTAGGCCCAGCAGAATTAATGGGCAATCAGCCCCAGCATTTT. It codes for CASSLGPAELMGNQPQHF.

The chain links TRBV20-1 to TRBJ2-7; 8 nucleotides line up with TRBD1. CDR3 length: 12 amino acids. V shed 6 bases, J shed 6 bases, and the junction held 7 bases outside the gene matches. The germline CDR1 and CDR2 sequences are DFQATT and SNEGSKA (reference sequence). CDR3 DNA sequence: TGCAGTGCCCGGACAGGGCTGGTCGAGCAGTACGTC. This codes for CSARTGLVEQYV.

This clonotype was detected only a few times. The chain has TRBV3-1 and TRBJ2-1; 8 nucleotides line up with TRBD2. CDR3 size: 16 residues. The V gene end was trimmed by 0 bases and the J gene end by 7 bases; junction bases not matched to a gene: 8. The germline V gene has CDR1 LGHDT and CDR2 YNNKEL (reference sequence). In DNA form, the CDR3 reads TGTGCCAGCAGCCAAGATTTCCAGCGGGAGAGAAATGAGCAGTTCTTC. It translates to CASSQDFQRERNEQFF.

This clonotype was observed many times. The CDR3 here is CASSFGTGQGYGYTF. The CDR3 nucleotides read TGCGCCAGCAGCTTTGGGACAGGGCAAGGCTATGGCTACACCTTC. The V call is TRBV5-1, the J call TRBJ1-2; the match to TRBD1 covers 9 bases. Germline V gene data show CDR1 as SGHRS and CDR2 as YFSETQ. CDR3 length equals 15 residues. The trim removed 2 bases at V and 4 bases at J, leaving 6 bases unmatched. Variable domain in full (rest from reference TRBV5-1 and TRBJ1-2): KAGVTQTPRYLIKTRGQQVTLSCSPISGHRSVSWYQQTPGQGLQFLFEYFSETQRNKGNFPGRFSGRQFSNSRSEMNVSTLELGDSALYLCASSFGTGQGYGYTFGSGTRLTVV.

As DNA, the CDR3 is TGTGCCTGGATGCCCTTAGCGGGAGGAGGAATAACAGATACGCAGTATTTT. This sequence encodes CAWMPLAGGGITDTQYF. The rearrangement links TRBV30 to TRBJ2-3; the match to TRBD2 covers 10 bases. The length of the CDR3 is 17 residues. The germline CDR1 and CDR2 sequences are GTSNPN and SVGIG (reference sequence). V trimming: 4 bases; J trimming: 3 bases; junction bases outside the gene matches: 13.

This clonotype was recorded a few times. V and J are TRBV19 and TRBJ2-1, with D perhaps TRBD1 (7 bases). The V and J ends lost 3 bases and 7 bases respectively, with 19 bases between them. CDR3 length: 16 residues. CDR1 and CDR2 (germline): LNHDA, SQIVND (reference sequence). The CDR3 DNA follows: TGTGCCAGTAGTATTTTATCGGGGCAGGGGGGAAATGAGCAGTTCTTC. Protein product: CASSILSGQGGNEQFF.

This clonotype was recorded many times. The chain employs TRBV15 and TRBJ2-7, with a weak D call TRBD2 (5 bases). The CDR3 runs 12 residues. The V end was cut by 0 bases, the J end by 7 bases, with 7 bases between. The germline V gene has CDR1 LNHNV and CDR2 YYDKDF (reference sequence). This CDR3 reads CATSRDQREQYF. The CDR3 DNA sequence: TGTGCCACCAGCAGAGACCAGCGGGAGCAGTACTTC. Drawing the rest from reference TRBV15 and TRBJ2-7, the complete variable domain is DAMVIQNPRYQVTQFGKPVTLSCSQTLNHNVMYWYQQKSSQAPKLLFHYYDKDFNNEADTPDNFQSRRPNTSFCFLDIRSPGLGDTAMYLCATSRDQREQYFGPGTRLTVT.

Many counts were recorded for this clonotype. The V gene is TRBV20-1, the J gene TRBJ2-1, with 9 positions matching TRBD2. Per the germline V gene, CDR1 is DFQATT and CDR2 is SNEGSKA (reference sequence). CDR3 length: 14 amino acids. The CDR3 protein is CTPSVGLASNEQFF. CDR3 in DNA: TGCACCCCCTCGGTGGGACTAGCTTCGAATGAGCAGTTCTTC.